These 8 T cell receptor beta chains originate from one sample sequenced in a study of human T cells and chemical hapten exposure. Time point described: pre-sensitization, week 0. Treatment reported: therapeutic diphenylcyclopropenone sensitization with weekly scalp DPC. TCRdb re-derived calls from the RACE reads in MiXCR, one entry per CDR3 protein. Of some 330,000 distinct CDR3 sequences in the sample, about 5% were seen once. Sample: whole blood, taken in connection with sensitization to the hapten diphenylcyclopropenone (DPC). These receptors were collected from a woman between 18 and 29 years old with alopecia areata. Some clones in this sample may be carry-over from other donors' samples.

V usage is TRBV11-2 and J usage is TRBJ2-6; possibly TRBD2 for D (5 bases). The CDR3 is made up of 20 amino acids. The germline V gene encodes CDR1 SGHAT and CDR2 FQNNGV. V was pared by 4 bases and J by 1 base, with 23 bases between. CDR3 amino acids: CASSSGHGREILSGANVLTF. The CDR3 DNA follows: TGTGCCAGCAGCTCGGGCCACGGACGGGAAATACTATCTGGGGCCAACGTCCTGACTTTC.

This clonotype has at least ten counts. V and J are TRBV7-2 and TRBJ2-3; possibly TRBD2 for D (6 bases). Trimming pared 6 bases from V and 0 bases from J, leaving 13 bases between. CDR3 length: 15 amino acids. Germline V gene data show CDR1 as SGHTA and CDR2 as FQGNSA. The CDR3 sequence is CASSLRGTSTDTQYF. The CDR3 coding sequence is TGTGCCAGCAGTCTCCGGGGGACTAGCACAGATACGCAGTATTTT. Together with reference TRBV7-2 and TRBJ2-3, the CDR3 gives the full variable domain: GAGVSQSPSNKVTEKGKDVELRCDPISGHTALYWYRQSLGQGLEFLIYFQGNSAPDKSGLPSDRFSAERTGGSVSTLTIQRTQQEDSAVYLCASSLRGTSTDTQYFGPGTRLTVL.

The rearrangement uses TRBV3-1 and TRBJ1-4, with D maybe TRBD1 (5 bases). Trimming took off 4 bases at V and 0 bases at J, with 12 bases between the two ends. The germline gives CDR1 LGHDT, CDR2 YNNKEL (reference sequence). This CDR3 has 16 residues. The CDR3 DNA sequence: TGTGCCAGCAGCCCCCTCTGGGGCACAACTAATGAAAAACTGTTTTTT. This codes for CASSPLWGTTNEKLFF.

This clonotype showed up many times. This sequence joins TRBV6-2 or TRBV6-3 and TRBJ1-1; perhaps TRBD1 as D (5 bases). Germline V gene lookup returns CDR1 MNHEY and CDR2 SVGEGT. Trimming left V 10 bases short and J 4 bases short, with 22 bases between. The CDR3 extends over 15 amino acids. CDR3 DNA sequence: TGTGCCATCAAGGGGATAAACAGGTACGTCACTGAAGCTTTCTTT. Amino acids: CAIKGINRYVTEAFF.

The chain employs TRBV12-3 or TRBV12-4 and TRBJ1-4, with D unclear. Between the trimmed V and J ends, which lost 5 bases and 7 bases, there was a span of 11 bases. This CDR3 has 13 amino acids. The CDR3: CASSPQFREKLFF. The DNA of the CDR3 is TGTGCCAGCAGTCCCCAGTTCCGTGAAAAACTGTTTTTT.

There are a few counts of this clonotype. The chain uses TRBV28 and TRBJ1-2, with D unresolved. CDR3 length equals 13 residues. The V gene lost 4 bases and the J gene lost 8 bases, with 14 bases spanning the gap. The germline V gene encodes CDR1 MDHEN and CDR2 SYDVKM. This CDR3 is CASSSNTARGYTF. CDR3 bases: TGTGCCAGCAGTTCCAACACTGCCCGCGGCTACACCTTC.

This clonotype appeared a few times. In DNA, the CDR3 is TGTGCCAGCAAGGCAGGGGGCTACACCATATATTTT. Translation gives CASKAGGYTIYF. The rearrangement uses TRBV2 and TRBJ1-3, with 8 positions matching TRBD1. Germline lookup yields CDR1 SNHLY and CDR2 FYNNEI. The CDR3 spans 12 residues. Trimming removed 7 bases from V and 8 bases from J; junction bases left unmatched: 4.

CDR3 DNA sequence: TGTGCCAGCAGCTTGGGGCCCAGCGGGGTAGCAGATACGCAGTATTTT. Amino acids: CASSLGPSGVADTQYF. The J gene is TRBJ2-3, the V gene TRBV5-4; TRBD2 matches at 7 bases. This CDR3 region has 16 residues. Germline assignment: CDR1 SGHNT and CDR2 YYREEE (reference sequence). V lost 0 bases, J lost 4 bases, and 8 bases stayed unmatched.